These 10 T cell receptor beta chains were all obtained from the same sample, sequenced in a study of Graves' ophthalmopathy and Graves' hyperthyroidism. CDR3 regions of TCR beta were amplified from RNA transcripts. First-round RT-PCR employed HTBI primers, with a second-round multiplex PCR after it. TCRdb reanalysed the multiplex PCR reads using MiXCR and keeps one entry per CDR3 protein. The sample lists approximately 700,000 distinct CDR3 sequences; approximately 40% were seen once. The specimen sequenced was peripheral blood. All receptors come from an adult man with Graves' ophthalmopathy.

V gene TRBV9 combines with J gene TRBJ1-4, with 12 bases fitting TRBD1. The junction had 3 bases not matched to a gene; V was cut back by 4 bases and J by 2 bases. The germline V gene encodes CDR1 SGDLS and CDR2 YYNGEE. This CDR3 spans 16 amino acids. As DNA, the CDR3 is TGTGCCAGCAGCCACGGGACAGGGGGCACTAATGAAAAACTGTTTTTT. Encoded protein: CASSHGTGGTNEKLFF.

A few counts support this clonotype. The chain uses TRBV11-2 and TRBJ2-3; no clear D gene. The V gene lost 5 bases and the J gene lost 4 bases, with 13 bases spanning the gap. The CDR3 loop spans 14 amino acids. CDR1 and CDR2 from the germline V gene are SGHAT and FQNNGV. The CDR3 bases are TGTGCCAGCAGCCTAGGGAATACCGCAGATACGCAGTATTTT. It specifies CASSLGNTADTQYF.

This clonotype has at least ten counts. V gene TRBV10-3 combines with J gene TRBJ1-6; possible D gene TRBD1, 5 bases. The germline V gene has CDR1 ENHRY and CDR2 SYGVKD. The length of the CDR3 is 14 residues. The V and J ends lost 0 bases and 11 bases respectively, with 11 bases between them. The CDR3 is CAISESTDGTPLHF. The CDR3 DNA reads TGTGCCATCAGTGAGTCGACAGACGGGACACCCCTCCACTTT.

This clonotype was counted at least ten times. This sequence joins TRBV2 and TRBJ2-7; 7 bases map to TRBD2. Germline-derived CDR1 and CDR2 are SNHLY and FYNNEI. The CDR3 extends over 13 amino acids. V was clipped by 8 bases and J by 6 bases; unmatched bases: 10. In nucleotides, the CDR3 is TGTGCCAGCGAGCCCCGGGACTATAGCGAGCAGTACTTC. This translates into CASEPRDYSEQYF.

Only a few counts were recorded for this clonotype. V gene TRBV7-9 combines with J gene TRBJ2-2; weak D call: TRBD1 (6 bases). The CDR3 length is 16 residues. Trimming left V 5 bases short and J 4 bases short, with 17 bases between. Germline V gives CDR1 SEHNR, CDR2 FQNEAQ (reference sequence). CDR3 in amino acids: CASSPNSRGGTGELFF. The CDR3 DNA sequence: TGTGCCAGCAGCCCGAATAGCAGGGGCGGCACCGGGGAGCTGTTTTTT.

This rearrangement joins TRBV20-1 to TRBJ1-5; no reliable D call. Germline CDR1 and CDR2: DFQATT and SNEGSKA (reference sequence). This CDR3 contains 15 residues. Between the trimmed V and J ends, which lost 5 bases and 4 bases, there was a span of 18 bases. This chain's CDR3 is CSAPPLGFRNQPQHF. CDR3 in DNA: TGCAGTGCTCCACCGTTAGGATTCCGGAATCAGCCCCAGCATTTT.

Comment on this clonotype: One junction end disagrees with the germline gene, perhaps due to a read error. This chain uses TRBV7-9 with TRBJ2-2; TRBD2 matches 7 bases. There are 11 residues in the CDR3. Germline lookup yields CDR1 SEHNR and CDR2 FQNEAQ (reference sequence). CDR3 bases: TGTGCCAGCAGCTTAGCGCGGGAGCTGCTTTTT. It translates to CASSLARELLF.

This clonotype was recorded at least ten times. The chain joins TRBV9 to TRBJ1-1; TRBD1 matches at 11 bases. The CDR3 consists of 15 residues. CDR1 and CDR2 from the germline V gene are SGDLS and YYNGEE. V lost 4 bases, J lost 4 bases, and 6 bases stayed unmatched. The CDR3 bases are TGTGCCAGCAGCCCAAGGACAGGGGGCTTCACTGAAGCTTTCTTT. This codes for CASSPRTGGFTEAFF.

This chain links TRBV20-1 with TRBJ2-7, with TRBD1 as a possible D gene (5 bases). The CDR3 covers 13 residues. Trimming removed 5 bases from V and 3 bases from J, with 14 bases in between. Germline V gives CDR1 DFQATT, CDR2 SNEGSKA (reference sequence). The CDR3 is CSAPPQAVYEQYF. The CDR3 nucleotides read TGCAGTGCTCCCCCACAGGCGGTCTACGAGCAGTACTTC.

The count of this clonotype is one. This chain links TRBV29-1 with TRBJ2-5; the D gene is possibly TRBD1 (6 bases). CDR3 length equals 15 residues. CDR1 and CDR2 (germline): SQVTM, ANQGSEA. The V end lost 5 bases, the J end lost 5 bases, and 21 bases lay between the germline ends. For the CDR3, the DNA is TGCAGCGTTCAAGGACAGAAACCACTTTGGGAGACCCAGTACTTC. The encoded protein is CSVQGQKPLWETQYF.